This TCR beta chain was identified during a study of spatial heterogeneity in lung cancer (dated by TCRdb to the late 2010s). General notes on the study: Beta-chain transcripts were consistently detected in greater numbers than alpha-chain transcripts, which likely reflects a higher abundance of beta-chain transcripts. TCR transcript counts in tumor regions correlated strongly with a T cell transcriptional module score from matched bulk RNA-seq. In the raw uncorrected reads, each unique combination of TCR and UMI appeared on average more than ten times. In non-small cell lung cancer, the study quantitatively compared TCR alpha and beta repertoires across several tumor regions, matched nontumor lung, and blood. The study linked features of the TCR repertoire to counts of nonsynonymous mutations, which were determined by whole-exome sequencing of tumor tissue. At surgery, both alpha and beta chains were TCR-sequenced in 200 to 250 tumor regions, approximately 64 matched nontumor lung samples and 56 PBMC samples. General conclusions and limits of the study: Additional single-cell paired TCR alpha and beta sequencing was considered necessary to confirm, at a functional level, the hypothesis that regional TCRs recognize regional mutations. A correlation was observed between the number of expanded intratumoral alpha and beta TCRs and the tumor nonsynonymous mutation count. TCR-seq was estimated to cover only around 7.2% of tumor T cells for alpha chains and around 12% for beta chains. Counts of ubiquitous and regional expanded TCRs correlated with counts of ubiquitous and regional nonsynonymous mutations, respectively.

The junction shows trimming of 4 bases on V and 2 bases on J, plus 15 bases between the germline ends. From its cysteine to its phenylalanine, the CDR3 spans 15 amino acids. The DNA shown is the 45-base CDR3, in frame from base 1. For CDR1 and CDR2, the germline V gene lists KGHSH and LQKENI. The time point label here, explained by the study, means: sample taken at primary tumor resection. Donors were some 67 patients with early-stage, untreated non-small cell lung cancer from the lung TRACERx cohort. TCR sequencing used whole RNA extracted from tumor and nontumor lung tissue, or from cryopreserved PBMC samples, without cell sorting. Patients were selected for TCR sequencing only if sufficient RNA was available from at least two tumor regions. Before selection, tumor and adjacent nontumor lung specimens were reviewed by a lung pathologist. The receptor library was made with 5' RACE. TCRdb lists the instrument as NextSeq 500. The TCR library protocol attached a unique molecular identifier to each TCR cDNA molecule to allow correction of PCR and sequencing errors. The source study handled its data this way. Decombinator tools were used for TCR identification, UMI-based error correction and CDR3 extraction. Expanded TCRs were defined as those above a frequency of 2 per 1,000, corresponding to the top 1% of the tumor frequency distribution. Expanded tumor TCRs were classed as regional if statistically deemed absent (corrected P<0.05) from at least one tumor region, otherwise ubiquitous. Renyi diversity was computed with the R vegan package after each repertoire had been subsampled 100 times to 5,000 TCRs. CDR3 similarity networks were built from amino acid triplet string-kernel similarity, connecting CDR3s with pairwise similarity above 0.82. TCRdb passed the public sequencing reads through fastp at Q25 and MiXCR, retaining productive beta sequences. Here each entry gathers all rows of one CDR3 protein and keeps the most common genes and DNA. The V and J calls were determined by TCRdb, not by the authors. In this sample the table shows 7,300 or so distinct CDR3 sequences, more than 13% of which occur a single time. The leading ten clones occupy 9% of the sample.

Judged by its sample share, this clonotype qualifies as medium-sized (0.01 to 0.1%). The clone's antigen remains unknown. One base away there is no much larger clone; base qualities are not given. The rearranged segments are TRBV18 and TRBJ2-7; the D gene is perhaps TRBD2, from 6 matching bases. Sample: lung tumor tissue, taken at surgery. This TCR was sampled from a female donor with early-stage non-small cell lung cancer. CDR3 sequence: CASSRARGRTYEQYF. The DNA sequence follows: TGTGCCAGCTCACGGGCGCGAGGGAGGACCTACGAGCAGTACTTC.